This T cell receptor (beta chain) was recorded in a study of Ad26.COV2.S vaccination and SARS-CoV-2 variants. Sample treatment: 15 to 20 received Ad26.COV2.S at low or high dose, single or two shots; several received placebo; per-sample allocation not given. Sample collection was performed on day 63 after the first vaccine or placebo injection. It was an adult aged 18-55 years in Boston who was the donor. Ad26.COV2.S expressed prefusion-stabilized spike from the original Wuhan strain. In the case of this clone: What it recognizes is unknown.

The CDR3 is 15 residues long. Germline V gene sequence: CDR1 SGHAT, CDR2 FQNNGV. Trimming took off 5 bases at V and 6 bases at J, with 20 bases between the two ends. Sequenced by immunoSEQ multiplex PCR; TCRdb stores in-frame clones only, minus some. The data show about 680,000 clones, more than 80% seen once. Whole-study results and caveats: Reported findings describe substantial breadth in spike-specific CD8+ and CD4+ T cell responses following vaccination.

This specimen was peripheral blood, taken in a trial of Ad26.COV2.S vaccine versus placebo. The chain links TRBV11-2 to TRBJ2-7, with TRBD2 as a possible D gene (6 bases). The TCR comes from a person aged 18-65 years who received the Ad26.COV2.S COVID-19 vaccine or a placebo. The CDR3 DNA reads TGTGCCAGCAGCCCTCGGGACTCCCTGGCTTTCGAGCAGTACTTC. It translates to CASSPRDSLAFEQYF.